This is a list of T cell receptor beta chains from one sample in a study of blood T cell repertoires in COVID-19. Sequencing used immunoSEQ multiplex PCR; TCRdb keeps in-frame clones, though not all of them. The sample lists 350,000 to 450,000 clones, roughly 88% occurring once. Sequencing was done on a sample of PBMCs or T cells enriched from blood (not recorded which). The receptors come from a woman younger than 30 who had been exposed to COVID-19. Both conserved end residues are part of each CDR3. A D gene is named only where the DNA matches it firmly. Clone size, where shown, is once, few, many, or a class for clones that have expanded.

abundance	d_gene	v_gene	j_gene	len	CDR3nt	CDR3aa
NA	TRBD1	TRBV7-9	TRBJ1-2	15	TGTGCCAGCAGCCAATGGACAGGGGTAACTATTGGCTACACCTTC	CASSQWTGVTIGYTF
NA	TRBD2	TRBV19	TRBJ2-1	15	TGTGCCAGTAAGTCCGGGGGGTCATCCTACAATGAGCAGTTCTTC	CASKSGGSSYNEQFF
NA	NA	TRBV5-6	TRBJ2-7	14	TGTGCCAGCAGCTCGCCCAGTCAAACCTACGAGCAGTACTTC	CASSSPSQTYEQYF
once	NA	TRBV27	TRBJ1-1	15	TGTGCCAGCAGTTTAGTGGGGCCTGGGAACACTGAAGCTTTCTTT	CASSLVGPGNTEAFF
NA	NA	TRBV28	TRBJ1-4	14	TGTGCCAGCAGCCCCGAGGCAACTAATGAAAAACTGTTTTTT	CASSPEATNEKLFF
once	TRBD1	TRBV5-1	TRBJ2-1	12	TGCGCCAGCAGCCCGGACAGGGGAGAGCAGTTCTTC	CASSPDRGEQFF
NA	NA	TRBV10-3	TRBJ2-7	14	TGTGCCATCAGTCGGAGTGTAGCATACTACGAGCAGTACTTC	CAISRSVAYYEQYF
NA	TRBD2	TRBV9	TRBJ2-7	17	TGTGCCAGCAGCCCACAATTGGGACTAGCGGGGGGAGAAGAGCAGTACTTC	CASSPQLGLAGGEEQYF
NA	NA	TRBV7-6	TRBJ1-5	14	TGTGCCAGCAGCTTATCAGGGCCCAATCAGCCCCAGCATTTT	CASSLSGPNQPQHF
NA	NA	TRBV14	TRBJ2-7	14	TGTGCCAGCAGCCAGAGGCAGGGCCCCTACGAGCAGTACTTC	CASSQRQGPYEQYF
NA	NA	TRBV28	TRBJ1-2	14	TGTGCCAGCAGTTCACAGGCCTTCGACTATGGCTACACCTTC	CASSSQAFDYGYTF